This T cell receptor beta chain appears in the sequencing data of a study of T cells in localized non-small cell lung cancer. Study results and limitations: Appearance in adjacent lung was seen for a median about 60 of the top 100 tumor clones. Uninvolved adjacent lung showed peak T cell clonality, exceeding tumor.

The assay was immunoSEQ multiplex PCR, and TCRdb's table has in-frame clones only and misses some. Altogether just over 70,000 clones are present, approximately 87% being singletons, with the ten largest covering 20% to 25%. In regard to this clone: The antigen is undetermined.

This CDR3 region has 19 residues. The trim removed 3 bases at V and 2 bases at J, leaving 15 bases unmatched. The chain joins TRBV5-3 to TRBJ1-5; TRBD1 aligns across 9 bases. TRBV5-3 is filed as an ORF, its function uncertain. This clonotype was obtained from a male donor aged 60 or over with stage III squamous cell lung carcinoma. The material sequenced was peripheral blood, taken before any cancer treatment. The CDR3 DNA sequence: TGTGCCAGAAGCTCCACAGGGGGCGCAATATGGAGGGGCAATCAGCCCCAGCATTTT. Its protein product is CARSSTGGAIWRGNQPQHF.